This T cell receptor beta chain was identified in a study of CD8 T cells in ankylosing spondylitis. Germline values: CDR1 LGHNA, CDR2 YSLEER. There are 17 residues in the CDR3. V gave up 0 bases and J gave up 12 bases, with 21 bases separating them. Each CDR3 protein gets one entry after TCRdb re-called the 5' RACE reads with MiXCR. This table holds approximately 150,000 distinct CDR3 sequences, around 8.9% found once. Sequencing input: blood, either unsorted or a sorted T cell fraction (not recorded which). The TCR originated in a female donor with ankylosing spondylitis or in good health (not recorded which). The rearrangement links TRBV4-3 to TRBJ1-6; D perhaps matches TRBD1 (5 bases). As DNA, the CDR3 is TGCGCCAGCAGCCAAGAAGGGGACGGGCTCCTGATTTTACCCCTCCACTTT. This encodes CASSQEGDGLLILPLHF.